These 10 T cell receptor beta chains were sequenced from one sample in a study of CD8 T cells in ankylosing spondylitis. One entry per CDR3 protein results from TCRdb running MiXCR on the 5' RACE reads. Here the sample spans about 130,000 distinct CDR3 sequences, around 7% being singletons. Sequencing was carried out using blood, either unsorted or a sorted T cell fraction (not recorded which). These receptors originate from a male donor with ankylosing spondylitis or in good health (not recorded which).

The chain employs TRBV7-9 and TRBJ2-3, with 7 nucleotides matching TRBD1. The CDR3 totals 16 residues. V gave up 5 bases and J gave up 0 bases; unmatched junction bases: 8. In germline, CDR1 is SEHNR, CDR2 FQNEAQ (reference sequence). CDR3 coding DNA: TGTGCCAGCAGCCGTTCCGGGACAGAAAGCACAGATACGCAGTATTTT. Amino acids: CASSRSGTESTDTQYF. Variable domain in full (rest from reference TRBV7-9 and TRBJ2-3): DTGVSQNPRHKITKRGQNVTFRCDPISEHNRLYWYRQTLGQGPEFLTYFQNEAQLEKSRLLSDRFSAERPKGSFSTLEIQRTEQGDSAMYLCASSRSGTESTDTQYFGPGTRLTVL.

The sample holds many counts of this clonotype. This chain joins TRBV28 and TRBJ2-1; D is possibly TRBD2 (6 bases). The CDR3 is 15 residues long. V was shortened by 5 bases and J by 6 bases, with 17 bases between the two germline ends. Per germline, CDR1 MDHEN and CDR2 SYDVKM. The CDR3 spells CASSPQRVTTNEQFF. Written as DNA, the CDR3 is TGTGCCAGCAGTCCCCAGCGGGTGACCACCAATGAGCAGTTCTTC.

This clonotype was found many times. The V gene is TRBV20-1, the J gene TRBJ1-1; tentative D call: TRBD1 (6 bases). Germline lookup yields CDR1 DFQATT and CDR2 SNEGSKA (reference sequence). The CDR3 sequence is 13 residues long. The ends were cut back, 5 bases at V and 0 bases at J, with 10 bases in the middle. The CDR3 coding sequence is TGCAGTGCTGAGGACAGCCTGAACACTGAAGCTTTCTTT. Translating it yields CSAEDSLNTEAFF.

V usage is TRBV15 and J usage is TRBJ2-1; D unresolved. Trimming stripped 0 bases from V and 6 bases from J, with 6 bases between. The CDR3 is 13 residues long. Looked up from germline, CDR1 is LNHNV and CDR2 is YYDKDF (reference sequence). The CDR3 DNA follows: TGTGCCACCAGCAGAGATACCCGCAATGAGCAGTTCTTC. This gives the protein CATSRDTRNEQFF.

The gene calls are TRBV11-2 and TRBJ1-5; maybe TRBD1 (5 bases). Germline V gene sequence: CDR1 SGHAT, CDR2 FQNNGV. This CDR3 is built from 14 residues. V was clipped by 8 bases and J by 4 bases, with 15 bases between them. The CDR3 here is CASSRSGRNQPQHF. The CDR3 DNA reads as TGTGCCAGCTCCCGGTCGGGACGTAATCAGCCCCAGCATTTT.

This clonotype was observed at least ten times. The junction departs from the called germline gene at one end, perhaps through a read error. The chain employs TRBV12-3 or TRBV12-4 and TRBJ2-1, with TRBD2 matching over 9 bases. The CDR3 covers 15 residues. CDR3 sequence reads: CASSLALAGVGDPHF. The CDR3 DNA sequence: TGTGCCAGCAGTTTAGCGTTAGCGGGAGTTGGTGACCCCCACTTC.

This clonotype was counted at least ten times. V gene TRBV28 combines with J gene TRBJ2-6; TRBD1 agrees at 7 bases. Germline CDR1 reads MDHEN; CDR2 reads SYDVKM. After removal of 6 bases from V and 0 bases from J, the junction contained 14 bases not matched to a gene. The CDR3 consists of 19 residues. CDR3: CASSFLVDRYISGANVLTF. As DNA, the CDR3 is TGTGCCAGCAGCTTCCTTGTGGACAGGTATATCTCTGGGGCCAACGTCCTGACTTTC.

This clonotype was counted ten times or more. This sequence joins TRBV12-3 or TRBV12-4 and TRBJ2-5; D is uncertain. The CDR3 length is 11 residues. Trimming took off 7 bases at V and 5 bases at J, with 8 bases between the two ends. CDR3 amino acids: CASTYGETQYF. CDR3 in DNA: TGTGCCAGCACCTACGGGGAGACCCAGTACTTC.

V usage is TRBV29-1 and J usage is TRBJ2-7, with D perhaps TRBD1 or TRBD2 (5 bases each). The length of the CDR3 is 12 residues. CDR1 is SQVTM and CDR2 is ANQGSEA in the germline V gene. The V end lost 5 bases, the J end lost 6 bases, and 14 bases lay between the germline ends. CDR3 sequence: CSVLRGEFEQYF. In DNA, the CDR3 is TGCAGCGTTCTCAGAGGGGAGTTCGAGCAGTACTTC.

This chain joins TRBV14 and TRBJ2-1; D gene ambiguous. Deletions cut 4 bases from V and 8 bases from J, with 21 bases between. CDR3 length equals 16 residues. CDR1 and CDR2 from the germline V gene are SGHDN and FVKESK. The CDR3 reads CASSLVSGGIRDEQFF. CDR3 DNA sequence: TGTGCCAGCAGCCTTGTGTCGGGCGGCATCCGGGATGAGCAGTTCTTC.